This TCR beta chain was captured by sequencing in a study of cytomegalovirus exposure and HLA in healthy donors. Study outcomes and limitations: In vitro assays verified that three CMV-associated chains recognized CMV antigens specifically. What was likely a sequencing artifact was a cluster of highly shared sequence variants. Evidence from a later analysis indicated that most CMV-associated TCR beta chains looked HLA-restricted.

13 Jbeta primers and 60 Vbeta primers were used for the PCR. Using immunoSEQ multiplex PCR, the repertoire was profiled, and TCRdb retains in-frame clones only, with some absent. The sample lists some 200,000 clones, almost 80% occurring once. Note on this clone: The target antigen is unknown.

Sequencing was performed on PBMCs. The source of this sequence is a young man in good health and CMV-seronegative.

The CDR3 loop reads CASRGTDNEKLFF. For the CDR3, the DNA is TGCGCCAGCAGAGGAACAGATAATGAAAAACTGTTTTTT. The chain is built from TRBV5-1 and TRBJ1-4; D remains ambiguous. V lost 5 bases and J lost 4, with 9 bases in between. Germline CDR1 and CDR2: SGHRS and YFSETQ. This CDR3 is 13 amino acids long.